One and the same sample provided the 11 T cell receptor beta chains below, sequenced in a study of cytomegalovirus exposure and HLA in healthy donors. The primer mix had 60 Vbeta and 13 Jbeta primers. TCRdb keeps only in-frame clones here, not all; method: immunoSEQ multiplex PCR. The sample comprises more than 110,000 clones, 60% to 85% of which are singletons, and almost 7% rests with the top ten. Sequencing used PBMCs. These receptor sequences come from a man aged 40-49 years in good health and CMV-seropositive.

The chain couples TRBV29-1 to TRBJ1-1; D is uncertain. This CDR3 region has 12 residues. V was shortened by 1 base and J by 12 bases, with 15 bases between the two germline ends. Germline V gene data show CDR1 as SQVTM and CDR2 as ANQGSEA. This CDR3 is CSVEGPSLTTFF. The CDR3 coding sequence is TGCAGCGTTGAAGGACCTTCATTGACAACTTTCTTT. Variable domain in full (rest from reference TRBV29-1 and TRBJ1-1): SAVISQKPSRDICQRGTSLTIQCQVDSQVTMMFWYRQQPGQSLTLIATANQGSEATYESGFVIDKFPISRPNLTFSTLTVSNMSPEDSSIYLCSVEGPSLTTFFGQGTRLTVV.

Turning to this clone: The identical CDR3 is also encoded by other nucleotide sequences in the sample. The chain employs TRBV6-6 and TRBJ1-1; D ambiguous. V was clipped by 0 bases and J by 1 base, with 6 bases between them. The CDR3 has 14 amino acids. CDR1 is MNHNY and CDR2 is SVGAGI in the germline V gene (reference sequence). CDR3 region: CASSYSEGNTEAFF. Written as DNA, the CDR3 is TGTGCCAGCAGTTACTCAGAGGGGAACACTGAAGCTTTCTTT.

The chain recombines TRBV7-2 with TRBJ2-2; 9 bases are a match to TRBD1. Germline V gives CDR1 SGHTA, CDR2 FQGNSA. The CDR3 loop spans 14 amino acids. Trimming removed 5 bases from V and 4 bases from J; junction bases left unmatched: 2. The CDR3 DNA sequence: TGTGCCAGCAGCGAACAGGGGGCCACCGGGGAGCTGTTTTTT. Translating gives CASSEQGATGELFF.

The J gene is TRBJ2-3, the V gene TRBV4-3, with 11 nucleotides matching TRBD2. The CDR3 loop spans 16 amino acids. Unmatched junction bases numbered 4, after V lost 1 base and J lost 4 bases. Germline lookup yields CDR1 LGHNA and CDR2 YSLEER. The CDR3 loop reads CASSQVASGGSDTQYF. The CDR3 region has the DNA TGCGCCAGCAGCCAAGTGGCTAGCGGGGGGTCAGATACGCAGTATTTT.

The gene calls are TRBV5-8 and TRBJ2-7; 11 bases line up with TRBD2. This CDR3 region has 13 residues. V dropped 5 bases and J dropped 5; count of bases not matched to a gene: 3. Germline V gene lookup returns CDR1 SGHTS and CDR2 YDEGEE. This CDR3 reads CASRGTSGDEQYF. The DNA for the CDR3 is TGTGCCAGCAGGGGGACTAGCGGCGACGAGCAGTACTTC.

CDR3 sequence reads: CASSPHSIGQGGGEAFF. In DNA, the CDR3 is TGCGCCAGCAGCCCACACAGCATTGGACAGGGGGGGGGTGAAGCTTTCTTT. V usage is TRBV4-1 and J usage is TRBJ1-1; 10 bases map to TRBD1. CDR1 is MGHRA, CDR2 YSYEKL, per germline. With V trimmed by 4 bases and J by 7 bases, 15 bases remained unmatched. This CDR3 region has 17 residues.

This clone was detected only a few times. This chain links TRBV4-3 with TRBJ1-1; TRBD1 is a possible D gene (6 bases). V was pared by 0 bases and J by 7 bases, with 15 bases between. Germline CDR1 is LGHNA and CDR2 is YSLEER. This CDR3 spans 15 amino acids. For the CDR3, the DNA is TGCGCCAGCAGCCAAGAGCTAAGGACAGCCTTTGAAGCTTTCTTT. It is translated as CASSQELRTAFEAFF.

The J gene is TRBJ1-4, the V gene TRBV2, with 9 bases that match TRBD1. Looked up from germline, CDR1 is SNHLY and CDR2 is FYNNEI. The CDR3 contains 15 residues. J was trimmed by 7 bases and V by 5 bases; bases with no gene match: 8. The CDR3 nucleotides are TGTGCCAGCAGTAGGGACAGGGTGGAAGGTGAAAAACTGTTTTTT. The encoded protein is CASSRDRVEGEKLFF.

V gene TRBV4-2 combines with J gene TRBJ2-3, with TRBD2 matching over 13 bases. The CDR3 is 17 amino acids. CDR1 LGHNA and CDR2 YNFKEQ come from the germline V gene. The V gene end was trimmed by 0 bases and the J gene end by 5 bases; junction bases not matched to a gene: 5. CDR3 in amino acids: CASSQDLTSGGGDTQYF. In DNA, the CDR3 is TGTGCCAGCAGCCAAGATCTAACTAGCGGGGGGGGAGATACGCAGTATTTT.

This sequence joins TRBV19 and TRBJ2-3; tentative D call: TRBD1 (6 bases). CDR1 is LNHDA, CDR2 SQIVND, per germline (reference sequence). V lost 4 bases to trimming and J lost 1 base, with 15 bases between them. The CDR3 consists of 16 residues. The CDR3 sequence is CASSTLPGQRTDTQYF. The CDR3 region has the DNA TGTGCCAGTAGTACTTTACCGGGACAACGCACAGATACGCAGTATTTT.

V is TRBV5-6 and J is TRBJ1-2; 7 nucleotides line up with TRBD1. The CDR3 covers 14 residues. J lost 8 bases, V lost 0 bases, and 7 bases had no gene match. Per germline, CDR1 SGHDT and CDR2 YYEEEE. CDR3: CASSLANQGEGYTF. CDR3 nucleotides: TGTGCCAGCAGCTTGGCCAATCAGGGGGAAGGCTACACCTTC.